The text below deals with one T cell receptor (beta chain). This sample was taken from a study of T cells in Graves' hyperthyroidism and ophthalmopathy. RNA transcripts were the template for amplifying TCR beta CDR3 regions. During a first-round RT-PCR of the TCR CDR3, the HTBI primer set was used. TCRdb analysed the multiplex PCR reads with MiXCR anew, one entry per CDR3 protein. The sample has about 96,000 distinct CDR3 sequences; about half are singletons. The junction had 7 bases not matched to a gene; V was cut back by 5 bases and J by 4 bases. The CDR3 is 14 residues long. Germline V gene data show CDR1 as SGHTA and CDR2 as FQGNSA.

Sequencing input: blood. The sequence was obtained from a middle-aged woman with Graves' hyperthyroidism. The chain combines TRBV7-2 with TRBJ2-5; 7 positions match TRBD2. CDR3 in amino acids: CASSRWTRGETQYF. The CDR3 DNA reads as TGTGCCAGCAGCCGTTGGACTAGGGGAGAGACCCAGTACTTC.